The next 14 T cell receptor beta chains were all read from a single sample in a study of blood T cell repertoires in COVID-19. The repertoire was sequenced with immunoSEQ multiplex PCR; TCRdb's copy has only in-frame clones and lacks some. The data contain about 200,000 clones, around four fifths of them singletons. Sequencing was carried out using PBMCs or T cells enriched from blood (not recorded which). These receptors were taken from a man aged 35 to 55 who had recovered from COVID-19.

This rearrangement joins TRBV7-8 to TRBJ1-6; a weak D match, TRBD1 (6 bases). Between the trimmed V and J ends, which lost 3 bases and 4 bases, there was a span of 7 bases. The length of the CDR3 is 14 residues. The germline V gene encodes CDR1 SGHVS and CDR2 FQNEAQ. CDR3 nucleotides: TGTGCCAGCAGCTTTACAGGGTATAATTCACCCCTCCACTTT. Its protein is CASSFTGYNSPLHF.

DNA of the CDR3: TGTGCCAGCTCACTACAGGGGTACCAAGAGACCCAGTACTTC. It specifies CASSLQGYQETQYF. This chain joins TRBV18 and TRBJ2-5; 7 bases fit TRBD1. Trimming took 4 bases from V and 0 from J; bases not matched to a gene: 2. CDR1 is KGHSH and CDR2 is LQKENI in the germline V gene. This CDR3 is built from 14 residues.

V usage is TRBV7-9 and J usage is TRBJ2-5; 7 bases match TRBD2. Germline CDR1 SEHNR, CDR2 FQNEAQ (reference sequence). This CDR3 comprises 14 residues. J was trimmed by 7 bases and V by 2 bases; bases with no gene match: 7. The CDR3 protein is CASSLMTGGVTQYF. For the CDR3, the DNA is TGTGCCAGCAGCTTAATGACGGGAGGTGTGACCCAGTACTTC.

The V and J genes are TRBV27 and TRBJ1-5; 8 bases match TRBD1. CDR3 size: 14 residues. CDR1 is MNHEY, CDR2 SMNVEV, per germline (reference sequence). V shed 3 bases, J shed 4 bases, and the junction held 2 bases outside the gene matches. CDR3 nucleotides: TGTGCCAGCAGTTTGACAGGGGAAAATCAGCCCCAGCATTTT. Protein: CASSLTGENQPQHF.

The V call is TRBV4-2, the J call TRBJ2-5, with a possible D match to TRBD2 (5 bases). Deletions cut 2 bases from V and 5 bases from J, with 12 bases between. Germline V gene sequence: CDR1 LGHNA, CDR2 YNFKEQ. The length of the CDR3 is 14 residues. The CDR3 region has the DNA TGTGCCAGCAGCCAATCGTCCGGGATTGAGACCCAGTACTTC. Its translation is CASSQSSGIETQYF.

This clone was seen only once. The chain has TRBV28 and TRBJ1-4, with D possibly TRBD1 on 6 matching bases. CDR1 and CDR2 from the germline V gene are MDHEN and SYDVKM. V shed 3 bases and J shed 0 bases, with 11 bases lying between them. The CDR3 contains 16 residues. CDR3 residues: CASSFRGAATNEKLFF. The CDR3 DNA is TGTGCCAGCAGTTTCCGGGGGGCGGCAACTAATGAAAAACTGTTTTTT.

The CDR3 here is CASIPTGMYGYTF. CDR3 nucleotides: TGTGCCAGCATCCCAACAGGGATGTATGGCTACACCTTC. The chain uses TRBV6-5 and TRBJ1-2; possible D gene TRBD1, 6 bases. The CDR3 covers 13 residues. Germline CDR1 MNHEY, CDR2 SVGAGI. The V gene lost 7 bases and the J gene lost 5 bases, with 14 bases spanning the gap.

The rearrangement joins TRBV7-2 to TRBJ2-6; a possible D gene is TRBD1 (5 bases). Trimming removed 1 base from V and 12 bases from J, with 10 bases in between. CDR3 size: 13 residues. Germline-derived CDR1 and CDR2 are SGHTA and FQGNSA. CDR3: CASSLVSDTVLTF. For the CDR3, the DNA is TGTGCCAGCAGCTTAGTGTCGGACACCGTCCTGACTTTC.

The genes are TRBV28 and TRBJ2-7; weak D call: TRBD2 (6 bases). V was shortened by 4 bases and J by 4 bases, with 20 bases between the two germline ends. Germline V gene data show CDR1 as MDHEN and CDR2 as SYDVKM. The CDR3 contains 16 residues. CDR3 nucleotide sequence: TGTGCCAGCAGTTCGGTGGGGTCCCCCGGGGGTTACGAGCAGTACTTC. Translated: CASSSVGSPGGYEQYF.

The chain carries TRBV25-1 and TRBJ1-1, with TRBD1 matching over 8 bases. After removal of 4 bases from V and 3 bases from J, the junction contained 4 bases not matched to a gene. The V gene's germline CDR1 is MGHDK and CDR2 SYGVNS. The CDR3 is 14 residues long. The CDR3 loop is CASSGDRKDTEAFF. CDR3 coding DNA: TGTGCCAGCAGTGGGGACAGGAAGGACACTGAAGCTTTCTTT.

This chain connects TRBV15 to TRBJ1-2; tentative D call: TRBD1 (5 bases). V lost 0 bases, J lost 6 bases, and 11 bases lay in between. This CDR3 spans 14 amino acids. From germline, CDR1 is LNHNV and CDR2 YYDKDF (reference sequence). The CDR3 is CATSRDRGEDGYTF. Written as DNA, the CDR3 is TGTGCCACCAGCAGAGATCGAGGGGAGGATGGCTACACCTTC.

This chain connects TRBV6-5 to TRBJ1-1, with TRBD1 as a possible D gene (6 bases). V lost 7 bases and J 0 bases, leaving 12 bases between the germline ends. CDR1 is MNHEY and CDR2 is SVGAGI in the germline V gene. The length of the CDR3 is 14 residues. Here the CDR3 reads CASIIQGMNTEAFF. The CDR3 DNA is TGTGCCAGCATTATACAGGGAATGAACACTGAAGCTTTCTTT.

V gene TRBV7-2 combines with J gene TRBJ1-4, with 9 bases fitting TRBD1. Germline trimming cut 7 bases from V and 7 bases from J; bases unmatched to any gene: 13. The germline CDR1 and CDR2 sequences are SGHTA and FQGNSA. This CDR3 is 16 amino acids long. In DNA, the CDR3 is TGTGCCAGCAACGGACAGGGGAGAGGTAAAGGTGAAAAACTGTTTTTT. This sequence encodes CASNGQGRGKGEKLFF.

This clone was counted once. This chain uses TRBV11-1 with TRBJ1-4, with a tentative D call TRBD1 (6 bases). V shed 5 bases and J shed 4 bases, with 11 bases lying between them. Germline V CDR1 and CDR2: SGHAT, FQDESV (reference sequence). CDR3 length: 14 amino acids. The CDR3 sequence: CASSDRQVNEKLFF. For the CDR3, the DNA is TGTGCCAGCAGCGACCGACAGGTTAATGAAAAACTGTTTTTT.